This note documents a single TCR beta chain sequence. The data belong to a study of blood T cell repertoires in COVID-19. Study overall: COVID-19 samples collected from the United States, Italy and Spain covered acute and convalescent phases. Sources were T cells, B-cell-depleted T cells, or PBMCs; the material itself was cDNA or gDNA.

Original processing methods: Estimation of nucleated cell counts was performed using reference gene primer amplification. The data were produced by immunoSEQ multiplex PCR, yet TCRdb's version contains in-frame clones alone and is incomplete. That table supplies the V and J calls and clone size; D and trimming were determined from the DNA. The sample includes under 200,000 clones, just under 90% seen only once; the top ten take 3% to 4.5%. The CDR3 is made up of 14 amino acids. With 2 bases removed from V and 1 base from J, the gap between germline ends came to 8 bases. Germline V gene data show CDR1 as SEHNR and CDR2 as FQNEAQ (reference sequence).

The chain combines TRBV7-9 with TRBJ1-1; no clear D. The sequence derives from a man between 18 and 35 years old with active or convalescent COVID-19. Sequenced: peripheral blood. The CDR3 sequence: CASSLIAANTEAFF. CDR3 sequence (DNA): TGTGCCAGCAGCTTAATAGCAGCGAACACTGAAGCTTTCTTT.